The 23 T cell receptor beta chains in this list originate from one sample, sequenced in a study of T cell changes during pregnancy in multiple sclerosis. The protocol was immunoSEQ multiplex PCR, while the TCRdb copy is restricted to in-frame clones and leaves out a portion. The table lists approximately 93,000 clones, 75% to 95% of them singletons, with around 0.93% in the top ten. Sequencing used peripheral blood, obtained before pregnancy. These receptors originate from a female donor with multiple sclerosis, enrolled in a pregnancy study.

V and J are TRBV14 and TRBJ1-1; D unresolved. The CDR3 spans 18 residues. From germline, CDR1 is SGHDN and CDR2 FVKESK. V was shortened by 2 bases and J by 4 bases, with 23 bases between the two germline ends. CDR3 coding DNA: TGTGCCAGCAGCCAACCTCCCGGAGGATCCCCTCCGGGCACTGAAGCTTTCTTT. Translating gives CASSQPPGGSPPGTEAFF.

The CDR3 region is CASSSQGLAGSYEQYF. CDR3 sequence (DNA): TGTGCCAGCAGCTCCCAAGGACTAGCGGGCTCCTACGAGCAGTACTTC. V is TRBV9 and J is TRBJ2-7; 11 bases agree with TRBD2. After removal of 4 bases from V and 0 bases from J, the junction contained 6 bases not matched to a gene. Germline assignment: CDR1 SGDLS and CDR2 YYNGEE. The CDR3 contains 16 residues.

Only a few counts were recorded for this clone. V is TRBV19 and J is TRBJ1-1; D is ambiguous. CDR1 LNHDA and CDR2 SQIVND come from the germline V gene (reference sequence). V lost 1 base to trimming and J lost 0 bases, with 9 bases between them. There are 15 residues in the CDR3. The CDR3 DNA is TGTGCCAGTAGTATAGGAGGAGCCCTGAACACTGAAGCTTTCTTT. Amino acids: CASSIGGALNTEAFF.

Notes on this clone: In the same sample, other DNA sequences code for this CDR3. The chain is built from TRBV6-5 and TRBJ2-1; 14 positions match TRBD2. The CDR3 sequence is 15 residues long. V trimming: 4 bases; J trimming: 6 bases; junction bases outside the gene matches: 2. Germline loops: CDR1 MNHEY, CDR2 SVGAGI. CDR3 sequence reads: CASSWGLAGVNEQFF. The CDR3, as DNA: TGTGCCAGCAGTTGGGGACTAGCGGGAGTCAATGAGCAGTTCTTC.

This clone has just one count. The rearrangement joins TRBV19 to TRBJ2-1, with 12 bases lining up with TRBD2. CDR3 length equals 17 residues. The V segment lost 3 bases and the J segment 9 bases; nucleotides outside the gene matches: 12. Germline assignment: CDR1 LNHDA and CDR2 SQIVND (reference sequence). In nucleotides, the CDR3 is TGTGCCAGTAGTATTATAAGACTAGCGGGAGAGTCAAGTGAGCAGTTCTTC. It encodes CASSIIRLAGESSEQFF.

The gene calls are TRBV19 and TRBJ2-5; D may be TRBD2 (5 bases). The CDR3 runs to 13 residues. Per the germline V gene, CDR1 is LNHDA and CDR2 is SQIVND (reference sequence). V lost 3 bases, J lost 7 bases, and 12 bases lay in between. CDR3 region: CASSINRAGTQYF. CDR3 in DNA: TGTGCCAGTAGTATCAATAGGGCGGGGACCCAGTACTTC.

The rearrangement joins TRBV7-2 to TRBJ2-1; TRBD2 aligns across 9 bases. V shed 3 bases and J 5 bases; nucleotides not matched to a gene: 5. Germline lookup yields CDR1 SGHTA and CDR2 FQGNSA. CDR3 length equals 15 residues. CDR3 sequence (DNA): TGTGCCAGCAGCTTGCTGCGGGGGGGGAACAATGAGCAGTTCTTC. The encoded protein is CASSLLRGGNNEQFF.

The rearrangement links TRBV19 to TRBJ2-3, with TRBD1 as a possible D gene (6 bases). With 5 bases removed from V and 2 bases from J, the gap between germline ends came to 8 bases. This CDR3 contains 13 residues. Per germline, CDR1 LNHDA and CDR2 SQIVND (reference sequence). The CDR3 loop is CASSQGSTDTQYF. DNA of the CDR3: TGTGCCAGTAGTCAGGGGTCCACAGATACGCAGTATTTT. The full variable domain, with the rest looked up from reference TRBV19 and TRBJ2-3, is DGGITQSPKYLFRKEGQNVTLSCEQNLNHDAMYWYRQDPGQGLRLIYYSQIVNDFQKGDIAEGYSVSREKKESFPLTVTSAQKNPTAFYLCASSQGSTDTQYFGPGTRLTVL.

The gene calls are TRBV19 and TRBJ1-5; 10 positions agree with TRBD1. The V segment lost 7 bases and the J segment 5 bases; nucleotides outside the gene matches: 5. CDR3 size: 14 residues. Germline loops: CDR1 LNHDA, CDR2 SQIVND (reference sequence). The CDR3 sequence: CASTKGQGYQPQHF. The CDR3 DNA follows: TGTGCCAGTACCAAGGGACAGGGGTATCAGCCCCAGCATTTT.

The chain has TRBV7-2 and TRBJ2-7, with 10 bases fitting TRBD2. The trim removed 5 bases at V and 4 bases at J, leaving 5 bases unmatched. The germline V gene has CDR1 SGHTA and CDR2 FQGNSA. The CDR3 has 14 amino acids. Written as DNA, the CDR3 is TGTGCCAGCAGCCCGGCTAGCGGGGGTTACGAGCAGTACTTC. Protein: CASSPASGGYEQYF.

This clone was seen only once. V usage is TRBV29-1 and J usage is TRBJ2-5; D gene unclear. This CDR3 comprises 12 residues. Between the trimmed V and J ends, which lost 3 bases and 2 bases, there was a span of 7 bases. The V gene's germline CDR1 is SQVTM and CDR2 ANQGSEA. The CDR3 DNA is TGCAGCGTTGACAGTTTTCAAGAGACCCAGTACTTC. Translating gives CSVDSFQETQYF. Combining the CDR3 with reference TRBV29-1 and TRBJ2-5 gives the whole variable domain SAVISQKPSRDICQRGTSLTIQCQVDSQVTMMFWYRQQPGQSLTLIATANQGSEATYESGFVIDKFPISRPNLTFSTLTVSNMSPEDSSIYLCSVDSFQETQYFGPGTRLLVL.

The chain combines TRBV5-1 with TRBJ1-4; a possible D gene is TRBD1 (5 bases). CDR1 is SGHRS, CDR2 YFSETQ, per germline. Trimming removed 4 bases from V and 7 bases from J, with 17 bases in between. CDR3 length: 15 amino acids. The CDR3 region is CASSPGRQGGEKLFF. Written as DNA, the CDR3 is TGCGCCAGCAGCCCAGGACGGCAGGGAGGTGAAAAACTGTTTTTT.

The chain links TRBV30 to TRBJ2-7; no clear D gene. The CDR3 is made up of 13 amino acids. Germline assignment: CDR1 GTSNPN and CDR2 SVGIG (reference sequence). The V end lost 3 bases, the J end lost 2 bases, and 11 bases lay between the germline ends. CDR3 loop: CAWRAPTAYEQYF. DNA for the CDR3: TGTGCCTGGAGGGCACCAACCGCCTACGAGCAGTACTTC.

The rearrangement links TRBV4-1 to TRBJ2-3; 10 bases line up with TRBD2. V lost 0 bases and J lost 2; bases outside the gene matches: 8. This CDR3 comprises 18 residues. Germline V gives CDR1 MGHRA, CDR2 YSYEKL. The CDR3 DNA is TGCGCCAGCAGCCAAGATTCCGGGACTAGCGCCAACACAGATACGCAGTATTTT. Its translation is CASSQDSGTSANTDTQYF.

The chain couples TRBV18 to TRBJ2-7, with 7 positions matching TRBD1. Per the germline V gene, CDR1 is KGHSH and CDR2 is LQKENI. The ends lost 5 bases at V and 3 bases at J; junction bases unmatched: 7. The CDR3 extends over 14 amino acids. CDR3 nucleotides: TGTGCCAGCTCATCCGACAGGGATCTCTACGAGCAGTACTTC. Protein: CASSSDRDLYEQYF. The full variable domain, completed using reference TRBV18 and TRBJ2-7, is NAGVMQNPRHLVRRRGQEARLRCSPMKGHSHVYWYRQLPEEGLKFMVYLQKENIIDESGMPKERFSAEFPKEGPSILRIQQVVRGDSAAYFCASSSDRDLYEQYFGPGTRLTVT.

The rearrangement joins TRBV19 to TRBJ2-4; 7 nucleotides agree with TRBD1. This CDR3 has 17 residues. In germline, CDR1 is LNHDA, CDR2 SQIVND (reference sequence). The trim removed 5 bases at V and 1 base at J, leaving 11 bases unmatched. CDR3 DNA: TGTGCCAGTAGTGCGCCACAGGGGTGGGTGGCCAAAAACATTCAGTACTTC. Residues: CASSAPQGWVAKNIQYF.

The chain recombines TRBV5-4 with TRBJ1-6, with TRBD1 matching 11 bases. CDR3 length: 16 residues. Per the germline V gene, CDR1 is SGHNT and CDR2 is YYREEE (reference sequence). V lost 4 bases and J lost 6; bases outside the gene matches: 6. The chain's CDR3 is CASSRSGTGGNSPLHF. The DNA for the CDR3 is TGTGCCAGCAGCCGTTCCGGGACAGGGGGTAATTCACCCCTCCACTTT.

The gene calls are TRBV5-1 and TRBJ1-2, with no clear D. V was cut by 4 bases and J by 5 bases, with 15 bases left in between. Germline-derived CDR1 and CDR2 are SGHRS and YFSETQ. This CDR3 spans 14 amino acids. The CDR3 sequence is CASSAPEGEYGYTF. CDR3 sequence (DNA): TGCGCCAGCAGCGCCCCCGAGGGTGAATATGGCTACACCTTC.

The rearrangement uses TRBV20-1 and TRBJ2-3; D unclear. Germline loops: CDR1 DFQATT, CDR2 SNEGSKA (reference sequence). The germline V and J ends were trimmed by 7 bases and 2 bases, with 7 bases remaining between them. CDR3 length: 11 amino acids. The DNA for the CDR3 is TGCAGTGGGAGTTTCACAGATACGCAGTATTTT. Protein product: CSGSFTDTQYF.

The rearrangement uses TRBV2 and TRBJ1-1; TRBD1 aligns across 7 bases. The V gene end was trimmed by 0 bases and the J gene end by 6 bases; junction bases not matched to a gene: 10. This CDR3 region has 16 residues. Germline V gene lookup returns CDR1 SNHLY and CDR2 FYNNEI. The CDR3 bases are TGTGCCAGCAGTGAAGCGAGGGGGCAATTAGGCTCTGAAGCTTTCTTT. It is translated as CASSEARGQLGSEAFF.

The chain has TRBV7-2 and TRBJ2-2; 8 nucleotides align to TRBD2. CDR1 and CDR2 (germline): SGHTA, FQGNSA. V gave up 3 bases and J gave up 6 bases; unmatched junction bases: 9. CDR3 size: 16 residues. CDR3: CASSFSSGSWAGELFF. The CDR3 nucleotides read TGTGCCAGCAGCTTCTCGAGCGGGAGTTGGGCCGGGGAGCTGTTTTTT.

J is TRBJ1-5 and V is TRBV2, with D tentatively TRBD1 (5 bases). V lost 0 bases and J 2 bases, leaving 17 bases between the germline ends. The CDR3 contains 18 residues. Per germline, CDR1 SNHLY and CDR2 FYNNEI. This chain's CDR3 is CASSEAGTRGVGNQPQHF. The CDR3 nucleotides read TGTGCCAGCAGTGAAGCAGGTACCCGGGGGGTGGGCAATCAGCCCCAGCATTTT.

CDR3 amino acids: CASRWTVSTEAFF. The CDR3 DNA follows: TGTGCCAGCAGGTGGACAGTAAGCACTGAAGCTTTCTTT. The chain couples TRBV6-1 to TRBJ1-1, with a possible D match to TRBD1 (6 bases). The CDR3 runs to 13 residues. CDR1 and CDR2 (germline): MNHNS, SASEGT. V lost 6 bases, J lost 4 bases, and 12 bases lay in between.